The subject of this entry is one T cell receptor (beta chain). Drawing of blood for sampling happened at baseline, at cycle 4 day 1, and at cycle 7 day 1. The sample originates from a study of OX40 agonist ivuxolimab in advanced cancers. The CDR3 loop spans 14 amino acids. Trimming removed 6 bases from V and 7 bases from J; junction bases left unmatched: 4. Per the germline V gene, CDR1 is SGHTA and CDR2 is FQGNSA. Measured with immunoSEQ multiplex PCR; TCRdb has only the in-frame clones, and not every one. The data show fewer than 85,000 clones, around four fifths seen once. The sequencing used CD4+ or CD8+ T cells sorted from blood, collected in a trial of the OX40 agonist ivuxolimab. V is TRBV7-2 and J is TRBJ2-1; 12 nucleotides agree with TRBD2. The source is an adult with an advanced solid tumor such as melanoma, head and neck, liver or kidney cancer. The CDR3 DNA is TGTGCCAGCAGACAGACTAGCGGGGGAAATGAGCAGTTCTTC. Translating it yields CASRQTSGGNEQFF.